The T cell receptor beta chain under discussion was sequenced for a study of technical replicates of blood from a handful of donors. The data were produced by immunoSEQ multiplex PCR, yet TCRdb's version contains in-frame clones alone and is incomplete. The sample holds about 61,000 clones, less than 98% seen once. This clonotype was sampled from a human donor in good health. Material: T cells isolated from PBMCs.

The CDR3 reads CASSLDLSILHGELFF. DNA of the CDR3: TGTGCCAGCAGCTTAGATCTTAGCATCCTACACGGGGAGCTGTTTTTT. The V gene is TRBV11-2, the J gene TRBJ2-2; D is uncertain. Trimming shortened V by 0 bases and J by 7 bases, and 15 bases separated the two germline ends. This CDR3 has 16 residues. Germline V lookup: CDR1 SGHAT, CDR2 FQNNGV.